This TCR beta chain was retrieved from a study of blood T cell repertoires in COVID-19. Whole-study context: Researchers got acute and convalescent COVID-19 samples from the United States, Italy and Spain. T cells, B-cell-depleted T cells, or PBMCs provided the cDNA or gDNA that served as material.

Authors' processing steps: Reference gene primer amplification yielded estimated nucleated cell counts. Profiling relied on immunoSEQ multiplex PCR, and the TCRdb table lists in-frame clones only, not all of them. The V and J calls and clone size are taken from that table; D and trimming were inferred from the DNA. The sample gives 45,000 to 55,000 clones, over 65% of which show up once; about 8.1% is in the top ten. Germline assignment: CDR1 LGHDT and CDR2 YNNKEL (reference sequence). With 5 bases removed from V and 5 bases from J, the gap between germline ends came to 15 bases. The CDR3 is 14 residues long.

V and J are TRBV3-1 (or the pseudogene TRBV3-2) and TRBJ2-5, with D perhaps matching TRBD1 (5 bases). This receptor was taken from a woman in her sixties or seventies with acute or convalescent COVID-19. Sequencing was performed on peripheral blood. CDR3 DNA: TGTGCCAGCAGCAAGTCAAGGGGCGAGGAGACCCAGTACTTC. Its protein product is CASSKSRGEETQYF.